This T cell receptor (beta chain) was observed in a study of blood T cell repertoires in COVID-19 (dated by TCRdb to about 2020). Study-wide context: Samples covering the acute and convalescent phases of COVID-19 were provided by collaborators in the United States, Italy and Spain. The material from the prospective study consisted of cDNA or gDNA derived from T cells, B-cell-depleted T cells, or PBMCs. Subjects who had been exposed to COVID-19, were actively infected with it, or had recovered from it provided the deeply sampled blood TCRbeta repertoires that made up the dataset. A de-identified subject ID, COVID-19 status, age in years and sex were almost always included in the sample metadata. The samples were drawn from two sources: the first 160 participants of the ongoing ImmuneRACE study, and over 1,000 subjects contributed by 6 global collaborators. A freely available public database, intended as a resource for researchers studying the immune response to SARS-CoV-2, is where the repertoires were released. Where available, HLA class I and class II types were obtained from metadata supplied by the sample provider rather than from assay-based typing.

The immunoSEQ Assay, a bias-controlled multiplex PCR, was used to amplify TCRbeta CDR3 regions from genomic DNA. Concerning the study's data processing: The number of nucleated cells in each sample was estimated from the amplification of reference gene primers within the assay. To quantify the absolute abundance of each unique TCRbeta CDR3 rearrangement, sequence reads were collapsed and filtered. For each sample, productive Simpson clonality was calculated by taking the square root of Simpson's diversity index across productive rearrangements. The clones in this table, taken by TCRdb from immuneACCESS, are in-frame only. Not every clone is retained; where verified, under half of the shortfall comes from an unresolved V gene, and the cause of the rest is unknown. Clonal size and the V and J genes are those of that table, whereas D and trimming came from the DNA. Within this sample are 300,000 or so clones, with 88% of them counted one time only. The leading ten clones occupy 6.9% of the sample.

With regard to this clone: What antigen it recognizes has not been identified. Base quality data are lacking; no much larger clone is found one base away.

Counted from cysteine to phenylalanine, this CDR3 has 17 amino acids. Only the CDR3 DNA is retained, 51 bases long and in frame from the first base. The junction carries 20 bases between V and J, which are trimmed by 1 base and 6 bases respectively. CDR1 and CDR2 are drawn from the germline V gene: MGHRA, YSYEKL. The research as a whole found: The amount of clinical and demographic metadata varied by source and participant and was provided uncurated.

A second Seattle source provided samples from volunteer blood donors who had recovered from COVID-19. Each collaborating institution followed its own protocols to collect whole blood in K2EDTA tubes. For TCRbeta analysis, collaborators shipped samples in one of three forms: frozen whole blood, isolated PBMCs, or DNA extracted from either of those sample types. The rearrangement combines TRBV4-1 with TRBJ2-3; the D segment could be TRBD2, given 5 matching bases. The sequence was obtained from a woman aged 30 to 39 who had recovered from COVID-19. The sequencing sample was made of peripheral blood. The DNA sequence is TGCGCCAGCAGCCAAGCGCCCCCCCCTAGCTTAGGTGATACGCAGTATTTT. The encoded protein is CASSQAPPPSLGDTQYF.